Listed below are T cell receptor beta chains from one sample, sequenced in a study of post-analysis software for immune sequencing data. One entry per CDR3 protein results from TCRdb running MiXCR on the PCR reads. The sample holds hundreds of thousands of distinct CDR3 sequences, about 40% seen once. Sequenced input: blood. The receptors originated from a girl aged 10-17 years with multiple sclerosis. The CDR3 runs from the conserved cysteine through the conserved F or W. A D gene is named only where the DNA matches it firmly. The size of a clone is reported for some rows only, either as once, few or many, or as a class for expanded clones.

>-|TRBJ1-1|TRBV7-2|-
TGTGCCAGCAGCGGAAGGACAGCCCCCACTGAAGCTTTCTTT
CASSGRTAPTEAFF
>-|TRBJ2-3|TRBV10-3|few
TGTGCCATCAGTCCCAAGCAGGGGAGAGCCTCAGATACGCAGTATTTT
CAISPKQGRASDTQYF
>TRBD2|TRBJ2-1|TRBV10-3|few
TGTGCCATCTGGGGGGGAGTAAACAATGAGCAGTTCTTC
CAIWGGVNNEQFF
>-|TRBJ2-3|TRBV10-3|-
TGTGCCACCAGAGGGGATACGCAGTATTTT
CATRGDTQYF
>-|TRBJ1-5|TRBV6-1|few
TGTGCCAGCAGTGAAACACAGGTTCAGCCCCAGCATTTT
CASSETQVQPQHF
>-|TRBJ1-2|TRBV7-9|-
TGTGCCAGCAGCGCGCCCGGCGCCGGGGCGGATGGCTACACCTTC
CASSAPGAGADGYTF
>TRBD1|TRBJ2-7|TRBV10-3|many
TGTGCCATCAGTGACCCCGCACGGGGACAGGGAGGAAAAGAGCAGTACTTC
CAISDPARGQGGKEQYF
>TRBD2|TRBJ2-7|TRBV7-6|few
TGTGCCAGCAGCTTAGGGGGAGGGACTTTCTACGAGCAGTACTTC
CASSLGGGTFYEQYF
>TRBD2|TRBJ2-5|TRBV20-1|few
TGCAGTGCTAGAGATTGGGGTAGCGGGGGAGGTGTGGAGACCCAGTACTTC
CSARDWGSGGGVETQYF
>TRBD1|TRBJ2-7|TRBV7-9|-
TGTGCCAGCAGCCCGGAATCCGGGACAGGAGATTACGAGCAGTACTTC
CASSPESGTGDYEQYF
>TRBD1|TRBJ1-2|TRBV18|-
TGTGCCAGCTCACCCTGGGACAGGGGGCGCATTGGCTACACCTTC
CASSPWDRGRIGYTF
>-|TRBJ2-1|TRBV7-9|-
TGTGCCAGCAGCTTACCCCGCTACAATGAGCAGTTCTTC
CASSLPRYNEQFF
>TRBD1|TRBJ2-1|TRBV6-5|few
TGTGCCAGCAGAAAAACCGACAGGGGGCCTTGGAATGAGCAGTTCTTC
CASRKTDRGPWNEQFF
>TRBD1|TRBJ2-1|TRBV2|-
TGTGCCAGCAGTGTTTACAGGGGCTCCTACAATGAGCAGTTCTTC
CASSVYRGSYNEQFF
>TRBD2|TRBJ2-5|TRBV6-1|-
TGTGCCAGCAGTGAAATGGGCGGGAGGGAGACCCAGTACTTC
CASSEMGGRETQYF
>TRBD2|TRBJ2-1|TRBV20-1|-
TGCAGTGCTAGACCAGGGACTAACTCCTACAATGAGCAGTTCTTC
CSARPGTNSYNEQFF
>TRBD2|TRBJ2-7|TRBV13|-
TGTGCCAGCAGCTTAGGTAGCGGGAGCTCCTACGAGCAGTACTTC
CASSLGSGSSYEQYF
>-|TRBJ2-7|TRBV7-3|-
TGTGCCAGCAGCTTAAATCCGGGCACGGGGCAGTACTTC
CASSLNPGTGQYF
>-|TRBJ1-2|TRBV4-1|-
TGCGCCAGCAGCCAAGGAGACAGGCTTAACTATGGCTACACCTTC
CASSQGDRLNYGYTF
>TRBD1|TRBJ1-5|TRBV10-3|-
TGTGCCATCAGGGACAGGGACAATCAGCCCCAGCATTTT
CAIRDRDNQPQHF
>-|TRBJ2-5|TRBV10-2|-
TGCGCCAGCAGTGAGTCGGTTACCAGTCTAGAGACCCAGTACTTC
CASSESVTSLETQYF
>-|TRBJ1-4|TRBV6-6|-
TGTGCCAGCAGTTACTCGGACCTCGGGAAACTGTTTTTT
CASSYSDLGKLFF
>-|TRBJ2-7|TRBV21-1|-
TGTGCCAGCAGCAATAGGACGGACTCCTGCGAGCAGTACTTC
CASSNRTDSCEQYF
>TRBD1|TRBJ2-5|TRBV12-3/TRBV12-4|few
TGTGCCAGCGGATACAGGGGTAGAGAGACCCAGTACTTC
CASGYRGRETQYF
>TRBD2|TRBJ2-3|TRBV5-1|few
TGCGCCAGCAGCTCACTAGCGGGTGGTGCAGATACGCAGTATTTC
CASSSLAGGADTQYF
>-|TRBJ1-1|TRBV5-1|-
TGCGCCAGCAGCGCGTCGAGGATCCTGAACACTGAAGCTTTCTTT
CASSASRILNTEAFF
>-|TRBJ2-7|TRBV20-1|-
TGCAGTGCTAGAGACCCGACAGGATCCGTTCTCGAGCAGTACTTC
CSARDPTGSVLEQYF
>-|TRBJ2-1|TRBV6-5|-
TGTGCCAGCAGCCTATTCGGGGGAGGCTCCTACAATGAGCAGTTCTTC
CASSLFGGGSYNEQFF
>TRBD2|TRBJ2-5|TRBV6-1|-
TGTGCCAGCAGTGAACGGCGACAGCGGGAGGTTCCAGAGACCCAGTACTTC
CASSERRQREVPETQYF
>TRBD2|TRBJ2-6|TRBV27|few
TGTGCCAGCGGGGAGGGACTGGGGCCCTCTGGGGCCAACGTCCTGACTTTC
CASGEGLGPSGANVLTF
>-|TRBJ2-1|TRBV10-1|-
TGCGCCAGCAGTGAGGTCGCTAGCAGATACAATGAGCAGTTCTTC
CASSEVASRYNEQFF
>TRBD2|TRBJ2-1|TRBV6-5|-
TGTGCCAGCAGTTACTCGGCTAGCGGGTCATACAATGAGCAGTTCTTC
CASSYSASGSYNEQFF
>TRBD2|TRBJ2-1|TRBV10-3|-
TGTGCCATCGGCGGGGGTACCTACAATGAGCAGTTCTTC
CAIGGGTYNEQFF
>-|TRBJ2-5|TRBV27|-
TGTGCCAGCAGTTTCTCGCCCAGGGCTATAGGAGGGGAGACCCAGTACTTC
CASSFSPRAIGGETQYF
>-|TRBJ2-5|TRBV6-5|-
TGTGCCAGCAGCAGGGACCCCTACCCCTATCAAGAGACCCAGTACTTC
CASSRDPYPYQETQYF
>-|TRBJ2-7|TRBV28|-
TGTGCCAGCAGTGAACAGACCTACGAGCAGTACTTC
CASSEQTYEQYF
>-|TRBJ2-1|TRBV12-3/TRBV12-4|once
TGTGCCAGCAGTTTTTATAGTCGGGATGAGCAGTTCTTC
CASSFYSRDEQFF
>-|TRBJ2-3|TRBV7-9|-
TGTGCCAGCAGCAGCCTTGAGGACAGAGACTGGGATACGCAGTATTTT
CASSSLEDRDWDTQYF
>TRBD1|TRBJ2-4|TRBV6-1|many
TGTGCCAGCAGGCACAGGGGGAAAAACATTCAGTACTTC
CASRHRGKNIQYF
>-|TRBJ2-3|TRBV10-3|few
TGTGCCATCAGCGCCCAAAGGGCGGGCACAGATACGCAGTATTTT
CAISAQRAGTDTQYF
>-|TRBJ1-2|TRBV5-1|-
TGCGCCAGCAGCTTGGCCGAAGCCTATGGCTACACCTTC
CASSLAEAYGYTF
>-|TRBJ1-2|TRBV14|-
TGTGCCAGCAGCCGTGAGACCTCCTACACCTTC
CASSRETSYTF
>TRBD2|TRBJ2-1|TRBV20-1|-
TGCAGTGCTAGAGATGGAGTTAGCGGGAGAGGGAAGATCTACAATGAGCAGTTCTTC
CSARDGVSGRGKIYNEQFF
>TRBD1|TRBJ1-4|TRBV7-2|many
TGTGCCAGCAGCTTGACAGGGCCAACTAATGAAAAACTGTTTTTT
CASSLTGPTNEKLFF
>-|TRBJ2-5|TRBV3-1|-
TGTGCCAGCAGCCAAGAGGTAACGGGGCCGCAAGAGACCCAGTACTTC
CASSQEVTGPQETQYF
>-|TRBJ2-7|TRBV10-3|-
TGTGCCATCAGCCGAGGGGTGGCTGACTACGAGCAGTACTTC
CAISRGVADYEQYF
>-|TRBJ2-1|TRBV7-7|-
TGTGCCAGCAGCCTACGGCTGGAGAGCTACAATGAGCAGTTCTTC
CASSLRLESYNEQFF
>TRBD1|TRBJ2-7|TRBV20-1|-
TGCAGTGCTAGACCCTTGGACGCAGGACAGGTCTACGAGCAGTACTTC
CSARPLDAGQVYEQYF